This T cell receptor beta chain is drawn from a study of cytomegalovirus exposure and HLA in healthy donors. Whole-study results and caveats: As was reported, the HLA-A and HLA-B alleles of most subjects were accurately predicted from TCR beta sequences. A few of the chains that were CMV-associated were confirmed in vitro to be specific for CMV antigens.

This clone was seen a handful of times. Its antigen is not identified. This CDR3 has 15 residues. In germline, CDR1 is SGHRS, CDR2 YFSETQ. With V trimmed by 4 bases and J by 8 bases, 14 bases remained unmatched. PCR amplification relied on 60 Vbeta primers (plus 13 Jbeta primers). Here immunoSEQ multiplex PCR was the method, and the copy in TCRdb shows in-frame clones only, minus some. The repertoire holds 150,000 to 200,000 clones, with about four fifths as singletons. The chain has TRBV5-1 and TRBJ1-2, with TRBD1 identical over 7 bases. The clonotype originates from a woman younger than 30 in good health and CMV-seronegative. The specimen sequenced was PBMCs. The CDR3 is CASSVNRGEAEGYTF. CDR3 nucleotide sequence: TGCGCCAGCAGCGTGAACAGGGGAGAGGCGGAAGGCTACACCTTC.